The T cell receptor beta chain described here comes from a study of blood T cell repertoires in COVID-19. CDR3 length equals 13 residues. Germline CDR1 is MNHEY and CDR2 is SMNVEV (reference sequence). V was clipped by 0 bases and J by 9 bases, with 9 bases between them. In the authors' workflow: The assay estimated nucleated cells by amplifying reference gene primers. TCRdb's table, derived via immunoSEQ multiplex PCR, lists solely in-frame clones and lacks some. That table gives V, J and clone size, and the DNA gave D and trimming. The top ten clones hold about 1.5% of a sample with approximately 150,000 clones, approximately 89% of them seen once.

The sample comprised peripheral blood. The source of this sequence is a human donor in a cohort sampled during active COVID-19. This rearrangement joins TRBV27 to TRBJ1-3, with a possible D match to TRBD1 (5 bases). The CDR3 here is CASSLSAGGTIYF. The CDR3 bases are TGTGCCAGCAGTTTATCAGCCGGGGGCACCATATATTTT.